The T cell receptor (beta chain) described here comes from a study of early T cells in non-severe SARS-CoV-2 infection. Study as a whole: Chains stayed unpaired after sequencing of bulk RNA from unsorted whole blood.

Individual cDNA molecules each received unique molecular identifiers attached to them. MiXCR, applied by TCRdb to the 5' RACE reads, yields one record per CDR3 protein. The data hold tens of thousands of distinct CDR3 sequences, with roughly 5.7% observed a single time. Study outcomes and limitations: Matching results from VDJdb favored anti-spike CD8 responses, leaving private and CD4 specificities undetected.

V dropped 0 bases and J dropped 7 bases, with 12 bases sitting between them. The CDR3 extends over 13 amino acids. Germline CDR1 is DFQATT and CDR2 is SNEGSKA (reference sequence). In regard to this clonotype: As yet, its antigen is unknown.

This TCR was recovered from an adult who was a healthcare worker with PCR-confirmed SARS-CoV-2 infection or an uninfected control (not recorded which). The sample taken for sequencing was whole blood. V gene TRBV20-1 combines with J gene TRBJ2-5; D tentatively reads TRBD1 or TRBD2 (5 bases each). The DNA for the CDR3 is TGCAGTGCTAGAGATTCGGGGCAGGTGACCCAGTACTTC. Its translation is CSARDSGQVTQYF.